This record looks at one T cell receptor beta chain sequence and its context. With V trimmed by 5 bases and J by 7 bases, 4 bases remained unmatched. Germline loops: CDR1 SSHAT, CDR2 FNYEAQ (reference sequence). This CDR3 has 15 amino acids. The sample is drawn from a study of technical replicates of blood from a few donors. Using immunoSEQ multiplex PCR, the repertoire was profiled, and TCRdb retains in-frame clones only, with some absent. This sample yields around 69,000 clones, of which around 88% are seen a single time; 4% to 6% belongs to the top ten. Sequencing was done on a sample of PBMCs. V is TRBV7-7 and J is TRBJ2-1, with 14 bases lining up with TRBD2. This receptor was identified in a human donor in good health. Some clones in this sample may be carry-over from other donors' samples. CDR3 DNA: TGTGCCAGCAGCCCGGGACTAGCGGGGGAGAATGAGCAGTTCTTC. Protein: CASSPGLAGENEQFF. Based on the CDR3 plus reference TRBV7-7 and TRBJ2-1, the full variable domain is GAGVSQSPRYKVTKRGQDVTLRCDPISSHATLYWYQQALGQGPEFLTYFNYEAQPDKSGLPSDRFSAERPEGSISTLTIQRTEQRDSAMYRCASSPGLAGENEQFFGPGTRLTVL.